Presented here are 20 T cell receptor beta chains from one specimen sequenced in a study of control samples from healthy donors and cancer patients. The repertoire was sequenced with immunoSEQ multiplex PCR; TCRdb's copy has only in-frame clones and lacks some. The sample contains 160,000 or so clones, roughly 95% of which appear only once. The sample taken for sequencing was blood. Every receptor here comes from a woman aged 30 to 39 in good health.

The chain couples TRBV7-9 to TRBJ2-5; 7 bases line up with TRBD2. Losses at the gene ends were 1 base for V and 4 bases for J; bases not matched to a gene: 3. The germline V gene encodes CDR1 SEHNR and CDR2 FQNEAQ (reference sequence). The CDR3 has 14 amino acids. Here the CDR3 reads CASSLVGGTETQYF. The CDR3 region has the DNA TGTGCCAGCAGCTTAGTGGGAGGGACAGAGACCCAGTACTTC.

This chain links TRBV30 with TRBJ1-5, with 9 bases lining up with TRBD1. The germline CDR1 and CDR2 sequences are GTSNPN and SVGIG (reference sequence). V dropped 3 bases and J dropped 3; count of bases not matched to a gene: 3. This CDR3 region has 14 residues. CDR3: CAWRTGGPNQPQHF. CDR3 bases: TGTGCCTGGAGAACAGGGGGCCCCAATCAGCCCCAGCATTTT.

CDR3 coding DNA: TGTGCCAGCAGTGAAGCCAGGGGGGACTATGGCTACACCTTC. This gives the protein CASSEARGDYGYTF. The J gene is TRBJ1-2, the V gene TRBV6-4, with 7 bases aligning to TRBD1. This CDR3 has 14 residues. V shed 3 bases and J 3 bases; nucleotides not matched to a gene: 4. Per germline, CDR1 MRHNA and CDR2 SNTAGT.

Comment on this clone: The junction and the germline gene differ at one end; a read error may be behind it. The chain joins TRBV19 to TRBJ1-2; D unclear. The CDR3 covers 12 residues. The V gene's germline CDR1 is LNHDA and CDR2 SQIVND (reference sequence). CDR3: CASTIGGRYYTF. CDR3 coding DNA: TGTGCTAGTACCATAGGCGGCAGGTACTACACCTTC.

The chain is built from TRBV10-3 and TRBJ2-1, with 9 bases identical to TRBD2. Germline CDR1 ENHRY, CDR2 SYGVKD. The CDR3 is made up of 16 amino acids. V lost 5 bases to trimming and J lost 4 bases; unmatched junction nucleotides: 9. The CDR3 nucleotides read TGTGCCATCAGTCCATACGCGGGGGGGTCTTACAATGAGCAGTTCTTC. Translated, it gives CAISPYAGGSYNEQFF.

The chain links TRBV29-1 to TRBJ2-7, with 12 positions matching TRBD1. In germline, CDR1 is SQVTM, CDR2 ANQGSEA. The V segment lost 6 bases and the J segment 1 base; nucleotides outside the gene matches: 4. The CDR3 sequence is 14 residues long. CDR3 bases: TGCAGCGTCGGGACAGGGGGCCTATCCTACGAGCAGTACTTC. This gives the protein CSVGTGGLSYEQYF.

The CDR3 DNA sequence: TGTGCCACAGGCGATGAGGGCAGCGGCGGCTACACCTTC. Amino acid sequence: CATGDEGSGGYTF. The rearrangement uses TRBV28 and TRBJ1-2, with D hard to call. V was cut by 10 bases and J by 8 bases, with 20 bases left in between. The CDR3 totals 13 residues. Germline V CDR1 and CDR2: MDHEN, SYDVKM.

CDR3 in amino acids: CASSPAGGSNQPQHF. CDR3 sequence (DNA): TGTGCCAGCAGTCCTGCGGGGGGTAGCAATCAGCCCCAGCATTTT. V usage is TRBV28 and J usage is TRBJ1-5; D possibly corresponds to TRBD1 (5 bases). CDR3 size: 15 residues. Germline CDR1 MDHEN, CDR2 SYDVKM. V lost 5 bases, J lost 0 bases, and 11 bases lay in between.

The chain recombines TRBV28 with TRBJ1-1; TRBD1 aligns across 9 bases. The CDR3 is 13 residues long. The V segment lost 3 bases and the J segment 6 bases; nucleotides outside the gene matches: 2. Germline lookup yields CDR1 MDHEN and CDR2 SYDVKM. The CDR3 DNA sequence: TGTGCCAGCAGTTTTTGGACAGGGGCTGAAGCTTTCTTT. Amino acid sequence: CASSFWTGAEAFF.

The genes are TRBV7-2 and TRBJ2-3, with TRBD2 as a possible D gene (6 bases). Per the germline V gene, CDR1 is SGHTA and CDR2 is FQGNSA. The CDR3 spans 15 residues. V lost 5 bases and J lost 1, with 13 bases in between. CDR3 DNA: TGTGCCAGCAGCGGATGGGCTAGCGGCACAGATACGCAGTATTTT. Its protein is CASSGWASGTDTQYF.

The chain couples TRBV21-1 to TRBJ2-7; the table assigns TRBD2, which was not confirmed against the DNA. TRBV21-1 is described as a pseudogene. The CDR3 has 16 residues. CDR3 in amino acids: CASTKGTSSYSYEQYF. In nucleotides, the CDR3 is TGTGCCAGCACTAAAGGGACTAGCTCCTACTCCTACGAGCAGTACTTC.

The chain uses TRBV2 and TRBJ1-5; D unclear. CDR1 is SNHLY, CDR2 FYNNEI, per germline. V lost 6 bases and J lost 0, with 12 bases in between. This CDR3 is 15 amino acids long. The CDR3: CASSRQVTSNQPQHF. Written as DNA, the CDR3 is TGTGCCAGCAGCCGACAAGTGACTAGCAATCAGCCCCAGCATTTT.

The chain is built from TRBV20-1 and TRBJ1-1; 7 nucleotides match TRBD1. The J segment lost 3 bases and the V segment lost 3 bases, leaving 4 bases of the junction unmatched. The CDR3 sequence is 13 residues long. Germline values: CDR1 DFQATT, CDR2 SNEGSKA (reference sequence). CDR3 bases: TGCAGTGCTAGTGTCAGGGGGTACACTGAAGCTTTCTTT. This encodes CSASVRGYTEAFF.

The sample holds one count of this clone. The chain has TRBV28 and TRBJ1-5; no firm D call. V lost 6 bases to trimming and J lost 6 bases, with 15 bases between them. This CDR3 region has 14 residues. Looked up from germline, CDR1 is MDHEN and CDR2 is SYDVKM. CDR3 amino acids: CASSRFRNGQPQHF. The CDR3 DNA reads as TGTGCCAGCAGCCGATTCCGGAACGGTCAGCCCCAGCATTTT.

The chain couples TRBV29-1 to TRBJ1-2; D is undetermined. CDR1 and CDR2 (germline): SQVTM, ANQGSEA. Trimming shortened V by 5 bases and J by 7 bases, and 11 bases separated the two germline ends. The CDR3 is made up of 11 amino acids. The CDR3 sequence is CSVFSLGGYTF. The DNA of the CDR3 is TGCAGCGTTTTCTCGCTAGGTGGCTACACCTTC.

The V call is TRBV28, the J call TRBJ1-1; the D gene is possibly TRBD1 (6 bases). CDR3 length: 15 residues. V was cut by 8 bases and J by 0 bases, with 16 bases left in between. Germline-derived CDR1 and CDR2 are MDHEN and SYDVKM. The CDR3 DNA is TGTGCCAGCCGCCCCCAGGGGCTCATGAACACTGAAGCTTTCTTT. This encodes CASRPQGLMNTEAFF.

CDR3 sequence reads: CASSKGNADIIETQYF. CDR3 coding DNA: TGTGCCAGCAGTAAGGGGAATGCGGACATTATAGAGACCCAGTACTTC. This sequence joins TRBV6-2 or TRBV6-3 and TRBJ2-5; D possibly corresponds to TRBD1 (5 bases). Germline CDR1 MNHEY, CDR2 SVGEGT. V was pared by 5 bases and J by 4 bases, with 20 bases between. This CDR3 comprises 16 residues.

The gene calls are TRBV3-1 (or the pseudogene TRBV3-2) and TRBJ2-2, with D possibly TRBD1 on 5 matching bases. This CDR3 comprises 17 residues. Germline lookup yields CDR1 LGHDT and CDR2 YNNKEL (reference sequence). V lost 1 base, J lost 5 bases, and 17 bases lay in between. The CDR3 is CASSQGASRVGTGELFF. The CDR3 DNA sequence: TGTGCCAGCAGCCAAGGGGCAAGCAGGGTCGGAACCGGGGAGCTGTTTTTT.

The CDR3 protein is CASSQVLQSGGVNEQFF. DNA of the CDR3: TGTGCCAGCAGCCAAGTTCTGCAAAGCGGGGGGGTCAATGAGCAGTTCTTC. This chain links TRBV3-1 (or the pseudogene TRBV3-2) with TRBJ2-1; 10 nucleotides agree with TRBD2. The germline CDR1 and CDR2 sequences are LGHDT and YNNKEL (reference sequence). The V and J ends lost 1 base and 6 bases, in that order; junction bases with no gene match: 9. CDR3 size: 17 residues.

J is TRBJ1-1 and V is TRBV14; D is undetermined. Germline V CDR1 and CDR2: SGHDN, FVKESK. The V and J ends lost 0 bases and 5 bases respectively, with 19 bases between them. CDR3 length equals 17 residues. CDR3 bases: TGTGCCAGCAGCCAAGAAGGCAGCAACTCGGCTGCAACTGAAGCTTTCTTT. Protein: CASSQEGSNSAATEAFF.